This TCR beta chain was recovered during a study of metastatic and nonmetastatic thyroid tumors. Study-wide context: From malignant and benign thyroid patients, repertoires in blood and in tumor or nodule tissue were compared. Overall study results and limits: In blood and tumor, TCR beta diversity was reportedly significantly higher in malignant thyroid tumors than in benign nodules.

Ten or more counts support this clone. Antigen: not known. Not a single patient had been given any form of treatment at any point before undergoing thyroid surgery. TCRdb re-called the PCR reads via MiXCR. The table has some 40,000 clones, 20% to 25% seen once; the top ten hold roughly 15%. Sequenced sample: tumor tissue. The source is a female donor with papillary thyroid cancer or a benign thyroid nodule (not recorded which). Some clones in this sample may be carry-over from other donors' samples.

The CDR3 DNA sequence: TGTGCCAGCAGTGCGTCGGTAGAGGTCGGGGAGCTGTTTTTT. Encoded protein: CASSASVEVGELFF. The chain has TRBV6-4 and TRBJ2-2; D gene uncertain. The germline gives CDR1 MRHNA, CDR2 SNTAGT. Trimming took off 4 bases at V and 7 bases at J, with 13 bases between the two ends. The CDR3 covers 14 residues.